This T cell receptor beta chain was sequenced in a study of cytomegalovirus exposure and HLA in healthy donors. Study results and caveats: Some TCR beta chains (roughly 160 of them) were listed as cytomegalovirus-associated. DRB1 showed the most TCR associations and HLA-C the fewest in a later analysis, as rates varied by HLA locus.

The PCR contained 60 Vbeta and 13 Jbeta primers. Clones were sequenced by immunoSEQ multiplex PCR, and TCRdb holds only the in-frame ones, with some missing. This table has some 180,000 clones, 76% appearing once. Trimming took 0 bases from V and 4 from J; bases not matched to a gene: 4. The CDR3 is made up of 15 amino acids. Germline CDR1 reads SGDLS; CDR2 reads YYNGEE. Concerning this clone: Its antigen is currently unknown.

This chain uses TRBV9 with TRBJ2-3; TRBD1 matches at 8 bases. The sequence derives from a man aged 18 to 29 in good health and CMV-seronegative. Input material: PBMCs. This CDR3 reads CASSVGDRFSDTQYF. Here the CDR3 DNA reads TGTGCCAGCAGCGTAGGGGACAGGTTTTCAGATACGCAGTATTTT.